This TCR beta chain is drawn from a study of blood T cell repertoires in COVID-19. Study summary: Sites in the United States, Italy and Spain provided acute and convalescent COVID-19 samples. T cells, B-cell-depleted T cells, or PBMCs supplied cDNA or gDNA.

In the original processing: Amplification of reference gene primers was used by the study to estimate nucleated cell counts. Assay used: immunoSEQ multiplex PCR; TCRdb lists only in-frame clones, some missing. V and J calls and clone size follow that table, whereas D and trimming were derived from the DNA. The table has some 80,000 clones, roughly 84% seen once. A Seattle source enrolled patients during active infection and followed them longitudinally. What was sequenced was peripheral blood. The receptor was derived from a man aged 55 to 70 with COVID-19, enrolled during active disease.

The CDR3 spells CASSATSGEGYEQYF. In DNA form, the CDR3 reads TGTGCCAGCAGCGCCACTAGCGGGGAGGGTTACGAGCAGTACTTC. The V gene is TRBV9, the J gene TRBJ2-7; 10 nucleotides align to TRBD2. The CDR3 consists of 15 residues. Germline CDR1 SGDLS, CDR2 YYNGEE. With V trimmed by 3 bases and J by 4 bases, 7 bases remained unmatched.